This entry concerns a single TCR beta chain. Its antigen is currently unknown. Clones were read by immunoSEQ multiplex PCR, and TCRdb kept only the in-frame ones, dropping some. The repertoire holds thousands of clones, with 78% as singletons. This entry comes from a study of T cell repertoires in ileal Crohn's disease. About the research overall: Each sample's TCRB immunosequencing used roughly 500 nanograms of biopsy DNA. Study results and caveats: Mucosal expansions were suggested to be mainly CD8 T cells.

The CDR3 is 16 amino acids. Trimming took 2 bases from V and 0 from J, leaving 11 bases between them. Per the germline V gene, CDR1 is KGHSH and CDR2 is LQKENI. The time point is: proximal margin of the surgical specimen (macroscopically non-inflamed). Patients were adults with ileal or ileocolonic Crohn's disease needing resection. Sequenced sample: ileal tissue. The receptor was isolated from an adult with Crohn's disease. V usage is TRBV18 and J usage is TRBJ1-3; D unclear. CDR3 protein: CASSPDTNDSGNTIYF. The DNA for the CDR3 is TGTGCCAGCTCACCAGACACAAACGACTCTGGAAACACCATATATTTT.